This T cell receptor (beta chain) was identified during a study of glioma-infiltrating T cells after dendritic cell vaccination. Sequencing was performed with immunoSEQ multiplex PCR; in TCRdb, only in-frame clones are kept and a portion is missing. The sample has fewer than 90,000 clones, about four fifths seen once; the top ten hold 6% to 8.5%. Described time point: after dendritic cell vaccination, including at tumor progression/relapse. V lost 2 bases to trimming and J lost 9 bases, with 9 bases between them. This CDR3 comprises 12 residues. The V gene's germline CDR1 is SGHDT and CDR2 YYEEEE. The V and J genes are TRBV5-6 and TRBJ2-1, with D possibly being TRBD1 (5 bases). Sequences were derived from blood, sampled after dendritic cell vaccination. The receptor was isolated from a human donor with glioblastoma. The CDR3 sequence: CASSFGDSEQFF. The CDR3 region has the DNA TGTGCCAGCAGCTTCGGTGACAGTGAGCAGTTCTTC.